These 15 T cell receptor beta chains share one sample of origin, sequenced in a study of CD8+CD57+ T cells in acquired aplastic anemia (dated by TCRdb to 2016 to 2019). The sequencer was an Illumina HiSeq 2000. TCR beta VDJ combination and CDR3 sequence profiling used genomic DNA as the template. TCRdb passed the public sequencing reads through fastp at Q25 and MiXCR, retaining productive beta sequences. Entries that share a CDR3 protein sequence are merged under the most common genes and DNA. This sample lists 450,000 to 600,000 distinct CDR3 sequences; about a third were detected once. Of the sample, 0.82% is held by the ten largest clones. Patients chosen for sequencing had shown expansion of CD8+CD57+ cells by flow cytometry. The specimen sequenced was sorted CD4+, CD8+, or CD8+CD57+ T cells (not recorded which) from PBMCs. These receptors all stem from a human donor with aplastic anemia.

This clonotype appeared many times. This chain joins TRBV20-1 and TRBJ2-3, with 9 bases that match TRBD1. The V and J ends lost 3 bases and 5 bases, in that order; junction bases with no gene match: 9. Germline V gene lookup returns CDR1 DFQATT and CDR2 SNEGSKA (reference sequence). CDR3 size: 15 residues. The CDR3 coding sequence is TGCAGTGCTAGTGTGGGACAGGGCTATCAAGATACGCAGTATTTT. It yields the protein CSASVGQGYQDTQYF.

This clonotype was counted ten times or more. This chain joins TRBV29-1 and TRBJ2-4; D remains ambiguous. The CDR3 runs 14 residues. Trimming cost V 5 bases and J 0 bases, with 11 bases left between them. Germline CDR1 SQVTM, CDR2 ANQGSEA. The CDR3 DNA reads TGCAGCGTTCGAGGCGATTTAGCCAAAAACATTCAGTACTTC. As protein: CSVRGDLAKNIQYF.

The chain joins TRBV20-1 to TRBJ2-3, with no clear D. CDR1 is DFQATT, CDR2 SNEGSKA, per germline (reference sequence). Trimming took 0 bases from V and 6 from J, leaving 10 bases between them. The CDR3 totals 13 residues. The CDR3 DNA follows: TGCAGTGCTAGAGATAATCTCCGGGATACGCAGTATTTT. Translated: CSARDNLRDTQYF.

The chain has TRBV15 and TRBJ1-4, with D perhaps matching TRBD1 (5 bases). Trimming cost V 3 bases and J 8 bases, with 16 bases left between them. The CDR3 has 15 residues. Germline CDR1 and CDR2: LNHNV and YYDKDF (reference sequence). The CDR3 nucleotides read TGTGCCACCAGCAGTGCGATGGGGACCGTCGAAAAACTGTTTTTT. Translation: CATSSAMGTVEKLFF.

The chain carries TRBV19 and TRBJ2-2; D is ambiguous. The ends were cut back, 7 bases at V and 3 bases at J, with 18 bases in the middle. This CDR3 spans 16 amino acids. The germline V gene has CDR1 LNHDA and CDR2 SQIVND (reference sequence). The chain's CDR3 is CASNQGPVRHTGELFF. In DNA, the CDR3 is TGTGCCAGTAACCAAGGACCGGTCCGACACACCGGGGAGCTGTTTTTT.

The table lists this clonotype with many counts. The rearrangement links TRBV7-9 to TRBJ1-5; a possible D gene is TRBD1 (5 bases). CDR1 is SEHNR, CDR2 FQNEAQ, per germline (reference sequence). The V end lost 11 bases, the J end lost 0 bases, and 14 bases lay between the germline ends. The CDR3 is 14 residues long. The CDR3 sequence: CARHGQGSNQPQHF. Written as DNA, the CDR3 is TGTGCCCGCCATGGCCAGGGTAGCAATCAGCCCCAGCATTTT.

The V call is TRBV5-4, the J call TRBJ2-7; D not certain. Trimming stripped 2 bases from V and 0 bases from J, with 15 bases between. Germline V gives CDR1 SGHNT, CDR2 YYREEE (reference sequence). This CDR3 spans 16 amino acids. This chain's CDR3 is CASSFFSTRGSYEQYF. CDR3 bases: TGTGCCAGCAGCTTCTTTTCCACGCGCGGCTCCTACGAGCAGTACTTC.

V and J are TRBV12-3 or TRBV12-4 and TRBJ1-5; 10 bases align to TRBD1. The CDR3 spans 15 residues. Trimming at V came to 2 bases and at J to 5 bases, leaving 3 bases not matched to a gene. The DNA for the CDR3 is TGTGCCAGCAGTTTACTGACAGGGGGCGATCAGCCCCAGCATTTT. It is translated as CASSLLTGGDQPQHF.

At least ten counts were recorded for this clonotype. The chain has TRBV20-1 and TRBJ1-1; D might be TRBD1 (5 bases). The germline V gene encodes CDR1 DFQATT and CDR2 SNEGSKA (reference sequence). Trimming shortened V by 2 bases and J by 0 bases, and 16 bases separated the two germline ends. The CDR3 sequence is 16 residues long. CDR3 region: CSARSGAEVMNTEAFF. The CDR3 DNA reads TGCAGTGCTAGATCCGGGGCTGAGGTCATGAACACTGAAGCTTTCTTT.

V usage is TRBV14 and J usage is TRBJ2-3, with D possibly being TRBD1 or TRBD2 (6 bases each). The germline gives CDR1 SGHDN, CDR2 FVKESK. V was cut by 2 bases and J by 5 bases, with 17 bases left in between. The CDR3 length is 16 residues. CDR3 DNA: TGTGCCAGCAGCCAACCGGAGCCAGGGGAGGTAGATACGCAGTATTTT. Its protein is CASSQPEPGEVDTQYF. Using reference TRBV14 and TRBJ2-3 for the parts outside the CDR3, the full variable domain is EAGVTQFPSHSVIEKGQTVTLRCDPISGHDNLYWYRRVMGKEIKFLLHFVKESKQDESGMPNNRFLAERTGGTYSTLKVQPAELEDSGVYFCASSQPEPGEVDTQYFGPGTRLTVL.

The gene calls are TRBV13 and TRBJ1-2, with 11 bases fitting TRBD1. The CDR3 is made up of 18 amino acids. The germline gives CDR1 PRHDT, CDR2 FYEKMQ (reference sequence). V was clipped by 1 base and J by 3 bases; unmatched bases: 10. The CDR3 coding sequence is TGTGCCAGCAGCTTAGCCGGGACAGGGGGACGGATTCACTATGGCTACACCTTC. Translation: CASSLAGTGGRIHYGYTF.

This clonotype was picked up many times. The chain links TRBV6-2 or TRBV6-3 to TRBJ1-5; TRBD1 is a possible D gene (5 bases). This CDR3 is built from 13 residues. CDR1 and CDR2 from the germline V gene are MNHEY and SVGEGT. V was cut by 0 bases and J by 7 bases, with 7 bases left in between. This CDR3 is CASSYSWGQPQHF. CDR3 nucleotide sequence: TGTGCCAGCAGTTACTCGTGGGGGCAGCCCCAGCATTTT.

The V gene is TRBV12-3 or TRBV12-4, the J gene TRBJ1-1, with D unresolved. This CDR3 is 14 amino acids long. V lost 3 bases and J lost 0, with 8 bases in between. This CDR3 is CASSFQALNTEAFF. The CDR3 coding sequence is TGTGCCAGCAGTTTTCAGGCCCTGAACACTGAAGCTTTCTTT.

This clonotype was picked up many times. The CDR3 DNA reads TGTGCCAGCAGCCCCCGGACCTTCAGTGGCTACACCTTC. Protein product: CASSPRTFSGYTF. V and J are TRBV14 and TRBJ1-2; the D is unclear. This CDR3 has 13 residues. The V gene's germline CDR1 is SGHDN and CDR2 FVKESK. Trimming took 4 bases from V and 7 from J, leaving 13 bases between them.

The rearrangement joins TRBV28 to TRBJ2-7; D gene uncertain. Germline-derived CDR1 and CDR2 are MDHEN and SYDVKM. This CDR3 contains 13 residues. V was clipped by 5 bases and J by 3 bases, with 11 bases between them. As DNA, the CDR3 is TGTGCCAGCAGTCATCCGGGCGACTACGAGCAGTACTTC. As protein: CASSHPGDYEQYF.